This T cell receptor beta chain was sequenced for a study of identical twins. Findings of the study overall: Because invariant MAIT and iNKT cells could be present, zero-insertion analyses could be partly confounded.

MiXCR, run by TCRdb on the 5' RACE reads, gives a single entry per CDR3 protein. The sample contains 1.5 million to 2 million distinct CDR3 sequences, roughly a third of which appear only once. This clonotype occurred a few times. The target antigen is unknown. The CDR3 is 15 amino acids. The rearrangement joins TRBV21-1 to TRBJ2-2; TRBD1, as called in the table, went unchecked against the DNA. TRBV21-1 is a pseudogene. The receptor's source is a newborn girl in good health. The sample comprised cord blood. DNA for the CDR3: TGTGCCAGCAGCAAAGAACAGGGCAACACCGGGGAGCTGTTTTTT. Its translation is CASSKEQGNTGELFF.